The clone carrying this T cell receptor beta chain was recorded a few times. Its matching antigen is unknown. Other DNA sequences from this sample encode an identical CDR3 as well. The entry originates in a study of shared clonotypes between healthy human individuals. Whole-study context: Those who served as donors were two women and a few men between the ages of 18 and 49.

Deletions cut 4 bases from V and 0 bases from J, with 9 bases between. Germline V CDR1 and CDR2: LNHDA, SQIVND (reference sequence). The CDR3 length is 14 residues. Findings and caveats of the study: For sorted subsets, rarefaction showed incomplete sequencing despite large depth. An effect of sequencing depth on clonotype sharing among donors was expected. Non-shared clonotypes were found to have lower generation probabilities than the clonotypes that were shared by all four of the sorted-subset donors.

The method was immunoSEQ multiplex PCR; TCRdb's version includes in-frame clones alone and lacks a portion of them. Of 650,000 to 750,000 clones in the sample, 72% were seen once. This sequence originates from a woman aged 25 to 39 in good health. The sequenced material came from memory CD4+ T cells sorted from blood. The subset: CD45RA-negative fraction. The V and J genes are TRBV19 and TRBJ1-1; possibly TRBD1 for D (6 bases). DNA for the CDR3: TGTGCCAGTAGTACCGGACAGATGAACACTGAAGCTTTCTTT. This sequence encodes CASSTGQMNTEAFF.